One sample yielded the 24 T cell receptor beta chains listed below, sequenced in a study of T cell repertoires in cytomegalovirus infection. These TCRs are of unknown antigen specificity. Each CDR3 protein is one row after TCRdb ran MiXCR on the reads. The sample includes 340,000 or so distinct CDR3 sequences, around a quarter of them seen just once. This specimen was cultured PBMCs, taken from culture after CMV antigen stimulation. The receptors were gathered from a human donor in good health (CMV status not recorded). Some clones in this sample may be carry-over from other donors' samples.

This clonotype has a handful of counts. One end of the junction varies from germline; a read error may be responsible. The chain employs TRBV7-2 and TRBJ1-2; D is unclear. Germline V lookup: CDR1 SGHTA, CDR2 FQGNSA. This CDR3 is built from 12 residues. Written as DNA, the CDR3 is TGTGCCAGCAGCTTAGATGGTGGGTCCACAAGCTTC. Its translation is CASSLDGGSTSF.

The rearrangement uses TRBV27 and TRBJ1-2; TRBD1 matches 8 bases. CDR3 length: 14 amino acids. With V trimmed by 2 bases and J by 8 bases, 7 bases remained unmatched. CDR1 is MNHEY and CDR2 is SMNVEV in the germline V gene (reference sequence). The CDR3 DNA is TGTGCCAGCAGTTTAACAGGGGGGCACGGGGGCTACACCTTC. Residues: CASSLTGGHGGYTF.

This clonotype appeared a few times. The V call is TRBV12-3 or TRBV12-4, the J call TRBJ1-1; 7 bases are a match to TRBD1. The J segment lost 7 bases and the V segment lost 5 bases, leaving 7 bases of the junction unmatched. The length of the CDR3 is 13 residues. CDR3 sequence (DNA): TGTGCCAGCAGTCGACAGGGTTTCGGTGAAGCTTTCTTT. This translates into CASSRQGFGEAFF.

The chain joins TRBV12-3 or TRBV12-4 to TRBJ2-5; a possible D gene is TRBD2 (5 bases). The V end lost 5 bases, the J end lost 4 bases, and 17 bases lay between the germline ends. The CDR3 is 15 residues long. The DNA for the CDR3 is TGTGCCAGCAGTCCCCGGACTTCAAGCCCAGAGACCCAGTACTTC. Protein product: CASSPRTSSPETQYF.

This clonotype showed up just a few times. The chain links TRBV19 to TRBJ2-6; 7 bases map to TRBD1. The V and J ends lost 7 bases and 0 bases, in that order; junction bases with no gene match: 9. The CDR3 sequence is 17 residues long. Per germline, CDR1 LNHDA and CDR2 SQIVND (reference sequence). The CDR3 bases are TGTGCCAGTACTGCCATGGGACAGTCCTCTGGGGCCAACGTCCTGACTTTC. It codes for CASTAMGQSSGANVLTF.

This sequence joins TRBV7-2 and TRBJ2-2; weak D call: TRBD2 (6 bases). V was shortened by 11 bases and J by 8 bases, with 15 bases between the two germline ends. From germline, CDR1 is SGHTA and CDR2 FQGNSA. The CDR3 extends over 12 amino acids. CDR3 sequence: CADGSARGELFF. Here the CDR3 DNA reads TGTGCCGACGGGAGCGCCAGGGGGGAGCTGTTTTTT.

The V gene is TRBV7-2, the J gene TRBJ2-5; D is possibly TRBD1 or TRBD2 (5 bases each). The CDR3 contains 13 residues. With 5 bases removed from V and 7 bases from J, the gap between germline ends came to 14 bases. Germline assignment: CDR1 SGHTA and CDR2 FQGNSA. CDR3 in amino acids: CASSLGPSTTQYF. The CDR3 DNA sequence: TGTGCCAGCAGCCTGGGACCTAGTACGACCCAGTACTTC.

The table lists this clonotype with a few counts. The junction differs from germline at one of its ends, possibly a read error. This rearrangement joins TRBV7-2 to TRBJ1-2, with 8 bases matching TRBD1. The germline gives CDR1 SGHTA, CDR2 FQGNSA. The CDR3 is made up of 13 amino acids. The CDR3 spells CASSSYGQGTADF. In nucleotides, the CDR3 is TGTGCCAGCAGCTCGTACGGACAGGGCACAGCAGACTTC.

The rearrangement joins TRBV7-8 to TRBJ2-1, with TRBD2 matching over 8 bases. The trim removed 1 base at V and 3 bases at J, leaving 5 bases unmatched. This CDR3 contains 16 residues. In germline, CDR1 is SGHVS, CDR2 FQNEAQ. For the CDR3, the DNA is TGTGCCAGCAGCTTAGAACTAGCGGTGATCTACAATGAGCAGTTCTTC. Protein sequence: CASSLELAVIYNEQFF.

This clonotype was observed a few times. The genes are TRBV27 and TRBJ1-5; 7 bases fit TRBD1. The V gene's germline CDR1 is MNHEY and CDR2 SMNVEV (reference sequence). The CDR3 has 13 amino acids. The V gene end was trimmed by 3 bases and the J gene end by 6 bases; junction bases not matched to a gene: 2. In nucleotides, the CDR3 is TGTGCCAGCAGTTTGACAGGGCCTCAGCCCCAGCATTTT. It codes for CASSLTGPQPQHF.

This clonotype was picked up a small number of times. The rearrangement uses TRBV18 and TRBJ1-2; no clear D gene. Looked up from germline, CDR1 is KGHSH and CDR2 is LQKENI. The CDR3 is 13 residues long. Trimming stripped 6 bases from V and 3 bases from J, with 11 bases between. CDR3 protein: CASSSVSDYGYTF. CDR3 DNA: TGTGCCAGCTCTTCCGTTTCAGACTATGGCTACACCTTC.

This sequence joins TRBV4-3 and TRBJ2-7; no definite D call. The germline V gene has CDR1 LGHNA and CDR2 YSLEER. The germline V and J ends were trimmed by 2 bases and 0 bases, with 14 bases remaining between them. CDR3 size: 16 residues. CDR3 sequence (DNA): TGCGCCAGCAGCCAAACGACGGGCAGTAGCTCCTACGAGCAGTACGTC. Translation gives CASSQTTGSSSYEQYV.

The chain is built from TRBV6-6 and TRBJ2-3, with 7 bases aligning to TRBD1. The CDR3 is 13 amino acids. V shed 8 bases and J 7 bases; nucleotides not matched to a gene: 9. Germline loops: CDR1 MNHNY, CDR2 SVGAGI (reference sequence). This CDR3 reads CASVDRADYTQYF. CDR3 in DNA: TGTGCCAGCGTTGACAGGGCCGACTATACGCAGTATTTT.

This chain uses TRBV4-3 with TRBJ2-7; the D gene is possibly TRBD1 (6 bases). Looked up from germline, CDR1 is LGHNA and CDR2 is YSLEER. The CDR3 has 14 amino acids. The V end lost 0 bases, the J end lost 3 bases, and 9 bases lay between the germline ends. CDR3 sequence (DNA): TGCGCCAGCAGCCAAGATCTGGACAGCTACGAGCAGTACGTC. It encodes CASSQDLDSYEQYV.

The genes are TRBV7-9 and TRBJ1-5, with D tentatively TRBD1 (5 bases). The CDR3 has 14 amino acids. Germline CDR1 reads SEHNR; CDR2 reads FQNEAQ (reference sequence). The V end was cut by 1 base, the J end by 4 bases, with 8 bases between. The CDR3 loop is CASSLEGTNQPQHF. The CDR3 DNA follows: TGTGCCAGCAGCTTAGAGGGGACGAATCAGCCCCAGCATTTT.

This chain uses TRBV11-2 with TRBJ1-5; no reliable D call. The germline CDR1 and CDR2 sequences are SGHAT and FQNNGV. V gave up 1 base and J gave up 3 bases, with 7 bases separating them. CDR3 length: 14 residues. The CDR3 region has the DNA TGTGCCAGCAGCTTAGGGACCTTCAATCAGCCCCAGCATTTT. Translating it yields CASSLGTFNQPQHF.

This clonotype showed up just a few times. This chain uses TRBV6-2 or TRBV6-3 with TRBJ1-2, with D perhaps TRBD1 (6 bases). Looked up from germline, CDR1 is MNHEY and CDR2 is SVGEGT. V lost 6 bases and J lost 4, with 12 bases in between. The CDR3 is 13 residues long. The CDR3 nucleotides read TGTGCCAGCAGCCGCGGACAGATCTATGGCTACACCTTC. This gives the protein CASSRGQIYGYTF.

V is TRBV7-2 and J is TRBJ2-4; 13 bases are shared with TRBD2. J gave up 1 base and V 5 bases, and 2 bases lay outside the gene matches. Germline V gene lookup returns CDR1 SGHTA and CDR2 FQGNSA. CDR3 length equals 16 residues. The CDR3 reads CASSETSGGAKNIQYF. The DNA of the CDR3 is TGTGCCAGCAGCGAGACTAGCGGGGGGGCCAAAAACATTCAGTACTTC.

The chain carries TRBV10-3 and TRBJ1-1; TRBD1 matches 8 bases. CDR3 size: 13 residues. Germline CDR1 is ENHRY and CDR2 is SYGVKD. V gave up 11 bases and J gave up 3 bases; unmatched junction bases: 8. CDR3 sequence (DNA): TGTGCCGGGGGACAGGCTGTGGACACTGAAGCTTTCTTT. Amino acid sequence: CAGGQAVDTEAFF.

V and J are TRBV29-1 and TRBJ2-1; TRBD1 agrees at 9 bases. Per germline, CDR1 SQVTM and CDR2 ANQGSEA. The junction had 5 bases not matched to a gene; V was cut back by 1 base and J by 7 bases. This CDR3 contains 14 residues. As DNA, the CDR3 is TGCAGCGTTGAAGGGACAGGGGTAGGGAATGAGCAGTTCTTC. Translation: CSVEGTGVGNEQFF.

The V and J genes are TRBV9 and TRBJ2-7, with D possibly TRBD2 on 5 matching bases. The V and J ends lost 0 bases and 6 bases respectively, with 10 bases between them. Per the germline V gene, CDR1 is SGDLS and CDR2 is YYNGEE. The CDR3 is made up of 13 amino acids. Here the CDR3 reads CASSVGGLREQYF. The CDR3 region has the DNA TGTGCCAGCAGCGTAGGAGGGCTGCGCGAGCAGTACTTC.

This clonotype was observed a few times. V and J are TRBV6-2 or TRBV6-3 and TRBJ2-5, with D perhaps matching TRBD1 (6 bases). Germline CDR1 is MNHEY and CDR2 is SVGEGT. Trimming took off 4 bases at V and 2 bases at J, with 11 bases between the two ends. This CDR3 has 14 amino acids. In DNA form, the CDR3 reads TGTGCCAGCAGTTCCCGCGGACAGCAAGAGACCCAGTACTTC. This codes for CASSSRGQQETQYF.

The table lists this clonotype with a few counts. This chain links TRBV6-1 with TRBJ2-1; 9 nucleotides match TRBD1. The CDR3 runs 13 residues. After removal of 6 bases from V and 9 bases from J, the junction contained 6 bases not matched to a gene. Germline loops: CDR1 MNHNS, CDR2 SASEGT. In DNA form, the CDR3 reads TGTGCCAGCAGGGAGACAGGGGGTGGTGAGCAGTTCTTC. Protein product: CASRETGGGEQFF.

The V gene is TRBV7-8, the J gene TRBJ2-7, with 9 bases matching TRBD2. V lost 4 bases, J lost 0 bases, and 13 bases stayed unmatched. Germline assignment: CDR1 SGHVS and CDR2 FQNEAQ. CDR3 length: 18 residues. This CDR3 is CASSSRNLLAGSSYEQYF. The CDR3 region has the DNA TGTGCCAGCAGCTCCCGTAACCTACTAGCGGGTAGCTCCTACGAGCAGTACTTC.